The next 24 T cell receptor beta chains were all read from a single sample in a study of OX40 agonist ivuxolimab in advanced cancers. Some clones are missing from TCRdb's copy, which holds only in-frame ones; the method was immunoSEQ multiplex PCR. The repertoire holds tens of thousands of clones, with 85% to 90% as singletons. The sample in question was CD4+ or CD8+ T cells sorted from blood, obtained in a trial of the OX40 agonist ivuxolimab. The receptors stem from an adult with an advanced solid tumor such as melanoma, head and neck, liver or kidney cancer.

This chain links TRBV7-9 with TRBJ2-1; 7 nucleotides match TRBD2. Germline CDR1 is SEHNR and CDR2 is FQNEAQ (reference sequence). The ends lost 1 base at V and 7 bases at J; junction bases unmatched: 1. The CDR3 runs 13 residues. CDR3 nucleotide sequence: TGTGCCAGCAGCTTAGTCGGGGGGAATGAGCAGTTCTTC. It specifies CASSLVGGNEQFF. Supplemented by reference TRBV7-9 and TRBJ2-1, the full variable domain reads DTGVSQNPRHKITKRGQNVTFRCDPISEHNRLYWYRQTLGQGPEFLTYFQNEAQLEKSRLLSDRFSAERPKGSFSTLEIQRTEQGDSAMYLCASSLVGGNEQFFGPGTRLTVL.

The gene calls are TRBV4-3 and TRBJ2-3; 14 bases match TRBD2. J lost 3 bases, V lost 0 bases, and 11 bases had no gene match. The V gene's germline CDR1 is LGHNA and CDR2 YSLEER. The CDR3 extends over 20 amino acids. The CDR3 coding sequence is TGCGCCAGCAGCCAAGACAGACAATCGACTAGCGGGGGGGGAACAGATACGCAGTATTTT. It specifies CASSQDRQSTSGGGTDTQYF.

The CDR3 region has the DNA TGTGCCAGTACCAACCTAATAAGTAGGCAGTGGAACTATGGCTACACCTTC. This translates into CASTNLISRQWNYGYTF. V gene TRBV19 combines with J gene TRBJ1-2; D gene uncertain. This CDR3 is 17 amino acids long. CDR1 and CDR2 from the germline V gene are LNHDA and SQIVND (reference sequence). Trimming shortened V by 7 bases and J by 2 bases, and 23 bases separated the two germline ends.

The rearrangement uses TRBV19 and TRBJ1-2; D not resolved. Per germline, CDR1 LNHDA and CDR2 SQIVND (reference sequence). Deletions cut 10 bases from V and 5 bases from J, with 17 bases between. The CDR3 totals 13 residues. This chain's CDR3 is CATSSGRVYGYTF. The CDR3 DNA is TGTGCCACATCCTCCGGACGAGTATATGGCTACACCTTC.

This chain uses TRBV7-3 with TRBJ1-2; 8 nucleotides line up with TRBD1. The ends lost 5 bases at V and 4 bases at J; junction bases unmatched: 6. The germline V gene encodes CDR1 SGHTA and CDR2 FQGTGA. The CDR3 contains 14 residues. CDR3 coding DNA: TGTGCCAGCAGCCTACAGGGGGGTGGCTATGGCTACACCTTC. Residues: CASSLQGGGYGYTF.

The CDR3 bases are TGTGCCAGTTACTTGTACGACACAGATACGCAGTATTTT. Amino acids: CASYLYDTDTQYF. The rearrangement links TRBV18 to TRBJ2-3; D unclear. This CDR3 is 13 amino acids long. V lost 9 bases and J lost 2, with 12 bases in between. Germline CDR1 reads KGHSH; CDR2 reads LQKENI.

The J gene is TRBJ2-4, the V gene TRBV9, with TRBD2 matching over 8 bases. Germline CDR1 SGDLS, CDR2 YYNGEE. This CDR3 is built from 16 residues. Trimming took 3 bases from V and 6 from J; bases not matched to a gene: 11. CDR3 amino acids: CASSELAGSAGNIQYF. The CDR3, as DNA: TGTGCCAGCAGCGAGTTAGCGGGGAGTGCAGGAAACATTCAGTACTTC.

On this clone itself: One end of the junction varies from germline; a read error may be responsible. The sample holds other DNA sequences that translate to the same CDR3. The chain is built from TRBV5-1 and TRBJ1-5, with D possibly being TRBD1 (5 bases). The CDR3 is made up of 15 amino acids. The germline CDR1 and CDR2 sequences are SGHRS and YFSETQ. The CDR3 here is CASSLDGAFNQPQHF. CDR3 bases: TGCGCCAGCAGCTTGGACGGGGCGTTCAATCAGCCCCAACATTTT.

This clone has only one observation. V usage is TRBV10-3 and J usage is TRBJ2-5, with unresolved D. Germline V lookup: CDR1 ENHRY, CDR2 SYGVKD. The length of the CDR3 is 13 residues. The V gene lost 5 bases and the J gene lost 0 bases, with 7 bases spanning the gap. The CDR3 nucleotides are TGTGCCATCAGTACAGAGTACCAAGAGACCCAGTACTTC. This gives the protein CAISTEYQETQYF.

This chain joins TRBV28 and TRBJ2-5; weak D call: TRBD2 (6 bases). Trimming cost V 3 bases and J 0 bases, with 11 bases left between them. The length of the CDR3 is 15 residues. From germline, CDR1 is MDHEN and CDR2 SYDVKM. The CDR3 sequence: CASSFSGGNQETQYF. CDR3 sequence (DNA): TGTGCCAGCAGTTTCTCCGGGGGTAACCAAGAGACCCAGTACTTC.

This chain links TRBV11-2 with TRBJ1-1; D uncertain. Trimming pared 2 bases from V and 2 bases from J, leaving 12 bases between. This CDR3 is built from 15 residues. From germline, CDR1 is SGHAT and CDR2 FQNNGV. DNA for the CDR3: TGTGCCAGCAGCTTACGTCTGACGGGAAACACTGAAGCTTTCTTT. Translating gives CASSLRLTGNTEAFF.

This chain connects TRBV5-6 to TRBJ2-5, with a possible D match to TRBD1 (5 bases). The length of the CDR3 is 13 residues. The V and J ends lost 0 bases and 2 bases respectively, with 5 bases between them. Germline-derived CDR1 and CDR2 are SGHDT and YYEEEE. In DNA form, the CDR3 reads TGTGCCAGCAGCTTGGACAGGCAAGAGACCCAGTACTTC. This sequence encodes CASSLDRQETQYF.

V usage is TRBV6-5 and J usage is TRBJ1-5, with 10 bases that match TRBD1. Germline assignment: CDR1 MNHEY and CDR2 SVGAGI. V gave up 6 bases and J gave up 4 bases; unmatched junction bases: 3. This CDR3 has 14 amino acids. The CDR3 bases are TGTGCCAGCAGAAGGACAGGGGGTAATCAGCCCCAGCATTTT. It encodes CASRRTGGNQPQHF.

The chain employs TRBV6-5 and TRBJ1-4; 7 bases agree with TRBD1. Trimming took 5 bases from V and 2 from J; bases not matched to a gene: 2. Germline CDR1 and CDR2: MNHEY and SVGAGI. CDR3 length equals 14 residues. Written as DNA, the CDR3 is TGTGCCAGCAGTACAGGGGCTACTAATGAAAAACTGTTTTTT. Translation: CASSTGATNEKLFF.

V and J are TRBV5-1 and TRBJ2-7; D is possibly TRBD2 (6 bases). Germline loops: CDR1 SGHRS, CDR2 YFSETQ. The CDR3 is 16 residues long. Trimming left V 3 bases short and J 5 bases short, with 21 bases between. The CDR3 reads CASSSSLWGRINEQYF. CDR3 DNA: TGCGCCAGCAGCTCCTCCTTGTGGGGGAGGATCAACGAGCAGTACTTC.

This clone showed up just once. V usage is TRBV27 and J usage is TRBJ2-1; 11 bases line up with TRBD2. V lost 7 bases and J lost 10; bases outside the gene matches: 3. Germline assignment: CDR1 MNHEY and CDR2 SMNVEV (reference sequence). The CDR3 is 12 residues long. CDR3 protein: CASTRTSGEQFF. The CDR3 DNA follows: TGTGCCAGCACCCGGACTAGCGGGGAGCAGTTCTTC.

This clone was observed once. CDR3 sequence reads: CASSSQAIQYF. CDR3 DNA: TGTGCCAGCAGTTCGCAGGCTATTCAGTACTTC. The J gene is TRBJ2-4, the V gene TRBV28; D is uncertain. The CDR3 extends over 11 amino acids. V was shortened by 4 bases and J by 10 bases, with 8 bases between the two germline ends. Germline loops: CDR1 MDHEN, CDR2 SYDVKM. The complete variable domain, with remaining parts taken from reference TRBV28 and TRBJ2-4, reads DVKVTQSSRYLVKRTGEKVFLECVQDMDHENMFWYRQDPGLGLRLIYFSYDVKMKEKGDIPEGYSVSREKKERFSLILESASTNQTSMYLCASSSQAIQYFGAGTRLSVL.

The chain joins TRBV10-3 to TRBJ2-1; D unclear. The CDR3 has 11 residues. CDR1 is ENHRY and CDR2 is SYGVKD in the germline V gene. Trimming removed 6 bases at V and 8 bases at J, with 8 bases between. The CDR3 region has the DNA TGTGCCATCAGAGCCGACGATGAGCAGTTCTTC. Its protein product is CAIRADDEQFF.

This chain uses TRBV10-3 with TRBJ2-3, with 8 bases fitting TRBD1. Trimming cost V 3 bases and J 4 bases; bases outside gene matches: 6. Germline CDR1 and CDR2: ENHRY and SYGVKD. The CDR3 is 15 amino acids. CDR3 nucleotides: TGTGCCATCAGTGATCCCGGACAGGGTGCAGATACGCAGTATTTT. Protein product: CAISDPGQGADTQYF.

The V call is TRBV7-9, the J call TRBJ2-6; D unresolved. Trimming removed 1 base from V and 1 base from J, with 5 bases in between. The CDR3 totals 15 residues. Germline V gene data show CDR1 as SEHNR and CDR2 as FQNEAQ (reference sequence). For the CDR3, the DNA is TGTGCCAGCAGCTTAGGCTGGTCTGGGGCCAACGTCCTGACTTTC. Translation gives CASSLGWSGANVLTF.

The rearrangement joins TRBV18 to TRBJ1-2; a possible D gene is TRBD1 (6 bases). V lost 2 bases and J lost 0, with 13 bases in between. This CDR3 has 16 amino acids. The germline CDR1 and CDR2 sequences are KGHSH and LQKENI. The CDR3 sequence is CASSPDRSLTNYGYTF. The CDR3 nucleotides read TGTGCCAGCTCACCAGACAGGTCCCTGACTAACTATGGCTACACCTTC.

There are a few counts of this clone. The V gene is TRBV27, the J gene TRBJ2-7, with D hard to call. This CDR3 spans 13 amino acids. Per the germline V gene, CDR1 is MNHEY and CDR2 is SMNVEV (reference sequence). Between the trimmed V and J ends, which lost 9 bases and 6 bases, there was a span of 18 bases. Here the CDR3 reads CASKNRIESEQYF. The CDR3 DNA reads TGTGCCAGTAAGAACAGAATAGAAAGCGAGCAGTACTTC.

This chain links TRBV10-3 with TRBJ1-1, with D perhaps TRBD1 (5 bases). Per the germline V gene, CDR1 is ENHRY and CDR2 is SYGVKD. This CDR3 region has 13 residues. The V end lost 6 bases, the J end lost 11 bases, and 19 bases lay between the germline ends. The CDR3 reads CAIRLTPQGEAFF. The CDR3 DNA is TGTGCCATCAGGCTCACTCCGCAGGGCGAGGCTTTCTTT.

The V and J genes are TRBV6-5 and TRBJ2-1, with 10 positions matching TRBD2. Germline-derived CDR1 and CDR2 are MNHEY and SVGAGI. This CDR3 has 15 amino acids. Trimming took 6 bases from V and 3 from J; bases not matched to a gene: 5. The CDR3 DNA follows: TGTGCCAGCAGGAGCGGGGGGGCCCTCTACAATGAGCAGTTCTTC. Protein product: CASRSGGALYNEQFF.